The sequence of this T cell receptor (beta chain) was determined in a study of tumor and adjacent non-tumor tissue in lung cancer. Study details: Patients comprised 12 adenocarcinoma, 2 squamous cell carcinoma and 1 small cell lung cancer.

TCRbeta libraries were built with three rounds of nested PCR, modified from ARM-PCR. TCRdb redid the calling of the multiplex PCR reads with MiXCR, one entry per CDR3 protein. Of over 40,000 distinct CDR3 sequences in the sample, approximately 60% were seen once. RNA was extracted from bulk tissue without any cell sorting. The normal lung tissue was taken more than 3 cm from the tumor edge. Germline V gives CDR1 SGHDN, CDR2 FVKESK. This CDR3 is 11 amino acids long. V was trimmed by 8 bases and J by 5 bases, leaving 9 bases between them. The chain combines TRBV14 with TRBJ2-5; possible D gene TRBD2, 5 bases. This TCR was sampled from a woman between 40 and 55 years old with non-small cell lung cancer. The sample comprised distant non-tumor lung tissue. This chain's CDR3 is CASFTGETQYF. For the CDR3, the DNA is TGTGCCAGCTTCACGGGGGAGACCCAGTACTTC.